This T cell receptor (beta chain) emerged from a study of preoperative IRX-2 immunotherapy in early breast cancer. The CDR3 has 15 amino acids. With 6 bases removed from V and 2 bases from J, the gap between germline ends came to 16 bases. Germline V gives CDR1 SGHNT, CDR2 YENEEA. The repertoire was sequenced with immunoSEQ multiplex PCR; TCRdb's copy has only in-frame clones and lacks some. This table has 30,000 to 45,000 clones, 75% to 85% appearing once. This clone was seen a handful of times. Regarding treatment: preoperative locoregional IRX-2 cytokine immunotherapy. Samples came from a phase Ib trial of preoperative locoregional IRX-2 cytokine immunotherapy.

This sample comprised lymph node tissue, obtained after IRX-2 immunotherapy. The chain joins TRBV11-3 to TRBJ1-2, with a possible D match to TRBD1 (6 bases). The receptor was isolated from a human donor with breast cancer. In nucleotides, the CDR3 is TGTGCCAGCAGATCCCGACAGGTTGGAAACTATGGCTACACCTTC. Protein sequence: CASRSRQVGNYGYTF.